A selection of T cell receptor beta chains follows, all from one sample in a study of vaccination and CD4 T cells after COVID-19. A single record per CDR3 protein comes from TCRdb applying MiXCR to the PCR reads. The data contain about 20,000 distinct CDR3 sequences, roughly two thirds of them singletons. This sample comprised CD4+ T cells from blood, obtained after SARS-CoV-2 vaccination. The receptors derive from a human donor who had recovered from COVID-19. Each CDR3 is given with its conserved first and last residue. D genes are given only for firm matches. Size is omitted from some rows. Given values are once, few, many or a class for expanded clones.

j_call	clone_size	v_call	d_call	cdr3_aa	cdr3_nt
TRBJ2-5	few	TRBV15	.	CATSRVLRGSQETQYF	TGTGCCACCAGCAGAGTACTCAGGGGATCACAAGAGACCCAGTACTTC
TRBJ2-1	.	TRBV19	.	CASSTGLGFEQFF	TGTGCCAGTAGCACCGGTCTAGGATTTGAGCAGTTCTTC
TRBJ1-1	few	TRBV6-2/TRBV6-3	TRBD1	CASSYSGRTGGTEAFF	TGTGCCAGCAGTTACTCCGGCAGGACAGGGGGCACTGAAGCTTTCTTT
TRBJ1-5	few	TRBV12-3/TRBV12-4	.	CASSYGGNQPQHF	TGTGCCAGCAGTTATGGAGGTAATCAGCCCCAGCATTTT
TRBJ2-3	.	TRBV7-9	TRBD2	CASRSTSGRAHTQYF	TGTGCCAGCAGGTCCACTAGCGGGAGGGCCCATACGCAGTATTTT
TRBJ2-1	.	TRBV20-1	TRBD2	CSACGWREPNNEQFF	TGCAGTGCCTGTGGGTGGCGGGAGCCTAATAATGAGCAGTTCTTC
TRBJ1-2	few	TRBV24-1	.	CATSVTDRYGYTF	TGTGCCACCAGTGTTACGGACAGATATGGCTACACCTTC
TRBJ2-7	.	TRBV6-5	.	CASSYFGGQDEQYF	TGTGCCAGCAGTTACTTTGGGGGGCAAGACGAGCAGTACTTC
TRBJ2-5	.	TRBV20-1	.	CSTDGSIWEETQYF	TGCAGTACTGACGGGAGTATATGGGAGGAGACCCAGTACTTC
TRBJ2-2	.	TRBV7-6	.	CASTRQERTGELFF	TGTGCCAGCACCCGACAGGAGCGCACCGGGGAGCTGTTTTTT
TRBJ2-5	.	TRBV27	TRBD2	CASSFSSGQQETQYF	TGTGCCAGCAGTTTTTCTAGCGGACAACAAGAGACCCAGTACTTC
TRBJ2-5	few	TRBV20-1	TRBD2	CSARGTSGGFGGTQYF	TGCAGTGCTAGAGGCACTAGCGGGGGGTTTGGAGGGACCCAGTACTTC
TRBJ2-1	.	TRBV27	TRBD2	CASRLAGIGDEQFF	TGTGCCAGCAGACTAGCGGGCATTGGGGATGAGCAGTTCTTC
TRBJ1-1	.	TRBV15	.	CATSRDWGVGTEAFF	TGTGCCACCAGCAGAGATTGGGGGGTCGGGACTGAAGCTTTCTTT
TRBJ2-7	.	TRBV18	TRBD2	CASSLTSGSYEQYF	TGTGCCAGCTCACTGACTAGCGGGAGCTACGAGCAGTACTTC
TRBJ1-1	few	TRBV19	.	CASSNRDTEAFF	TGTGCCAGTAGTAACCGGGACACTGAAGCTTTCTTT
TRBJ1-5	once	TRBV4-1	.	CASSQYPPQPQHF	TGCGCCAGCAGCCAGTATCCGCCCCAGCCCCAGCATTTT
TRBJ2-1	.	TRBV28	.	CASRNFGMRFF	TGTGCCAGCAGGAATTTTGGGATGCGGTTCTTC
TRBJ1-2	.	TRBV11-2	.	CASSLISRDGYTF	TGTGCCAGCAGCTTAATATCCCGCGATGGCTACACCTTC
TRBJ1-1	.	TRBV20-1	TRBD1	CSAARDRNTEAFF	TGCAGTGCTGCCAGGGACAGGAACACTGAAGCTTTCTTT
TRBJ1-4	.	TRBV28	.	CASSSAAGEGNEKLFF	TGTGCCAGCAGTTCGGCGGCGGGGGAGGGTAATGAAAAACTGTTTTTT
TRBJ2-5	few	TRBV6-2/TRBV6-3	TRBD2	CASSYDRLAGGHAKETQYF	TGTGCCAGCAGTTACGATCGACTAGCGGGAGGGCATGCTAAAGAGACCCAGTACTTC
TRBJ2-2	.	TRBV6-2/TRBV6-3	TRBD1	CASDGPGQGSFFRTGELFF	TGTGCCAGCGATGGCCCGGGACAGGGAAGCTTTTTTCGAACCGGGGAGCTGTTTTTT
TRBJ2-7	.	TRBV27	.	CASSLKGFYYEQYF	TGTGCCAGCAGTTTAAAGGGTTTCTACTACGAGCAGTACTTC
TRBJ1-1	few	TRBV28	TRBD1	CASTVSGQGEAFF	TGTGCCAGCACCGTCTCCGGACAGGGCGAAGCTTTCTTT
TRBJ1-5	.	TRBV18	TRBD1	CASSPGTGYQPQHF	TGTGCCAGCTCACCCGGGACAGGCTATCAGCCCCAGCATTTT
TRBJ2-7	once	TRBV28	TRBD1	CASISRDRVGEQYF	TGTGCCAGCATAAGCCGGGACAGGGTGGGTGAGCAGTACTTC
TRBJ2-3	.	TRBV9	.	CASSVVSSQTDTQYF	TGTGCCAGCAGCGTTGTTTCCTCGCAAACAGATACGCAGTATTTT
TRBJ1-1	.	TRBV6-1	.	CASSEVGWGGTEAFF	TGTGCCAGCAGTGAAGTGGGTTGGGGGGGGACTGAAGCTTTCTTT
TRBJ2-7	few	TRBV5-4	TRBD2	CASSPRLAGGQEQYF	TGTGCCAGCAGCCCGCGACTAGCGGGAGGCCAAGAGCAGTACTTC
TRBJ2-2	once	TRBV5-8	.	CASSLLGNTGELFF	TGTGCCAGCAGCTTGCTTGGGAACACCGGGGAGCTGTTTTTT
TRBJ1-1	once	TRBV6-2/TRBV6-3	.	CASSLNLFNTEAFF	TGTGCCAGCAGTCTCAACCTCTTTAACACTGAAGCTTTCTTT